Shown below are 10 T cell receptor beta chains from a single sample sequenced in a study of T cell responses to AZD1222 COVID-19 vaccine. Profiled with immunoSEQ multiplex PCR; TCRdb holds only in-frame clones, not every one. The sample contains tens of thousands of clones, roughly 87% of which appear only once. The sequences come from peripheral blood, collected on day 0 of MenACWY control vaccination. The receptors derive from an adult in good health.

The V gene is TRBV28, the J gene TRBJ1-5; 8 nucleotides align to TRBD1. In germline, CDR1 is MDHEN, CDR2 SYDVKM. V trimming: 5 bases; J trimming: 0 bases; junction bases outside the gene matches: 12. The CDR3 consists of 18 residues. The CDR3 spells CASSRTGSPSLSNQPQHF. The CDR3 DNA sequence: TGTGCCAGCAGTCGGACAGGGAGCCCCTCCCTTAGCAATCAGCCCCAGCATTTT. Supplemented by reference TRBV28 and TRBJ1-5, the full variable domain reads DVKVTQSSRYLVKRTGEKVFLECVQDMDHENMFWYRQDPGLGLRLIYFSYDVKMKEKGDIPEGYSVSREKKERFSLILESASTNQTSMYLCASSRTGSPSLSNQPQHFGDGTRLSIL.

With respect to this clone: At one boundary the junction diverges from the germline segment, which might be a read error. The chain carries TRBV28 and TRBJ1-2; D is possibly TRBD1 (6 bases). CDR1 MDHEN and CDR2 SYDVKM come from the germline V gene. The CDR3 is made up of 11 amino acids. CDR3 in amino acids: CATEPGGPPPF. DNA for the CDR3: TGTGCCACGGAACCGGGGGGCCCACCCCCCTTC.

J is TRBJ1-3 and V is TRBV3-1 (or the pseudogene TRBV3-2); D uncertain. Trimming removed 1 base from V and 4 bases from J, with 5 bases in between. The CDR3 spans 13 residues. From germline, CDR1 is LGHDT and CDR2 YNNKEL (reference sequence). CDR3 sequence: CASSQVQGNTIYF. The CDR3 DNA follows: TGTGCCAGCAGCCAAGTTCAGGGAAACACCATATATTTT.

This rearrangement joins TRBV11-3 to TRBJ2-3; D not resolved. Trimming took 5 bases from V and 2 from J, leaving 5 bases between them. The CDR3 runs 12 residues. Germline V gives CDR1 SGHNT, CDR2 YENEEA. CDR3 residues: CASSPPTDTQYF. The CDR3 DNA sequence: TGTGCCAGCAGCCCCCCCACAGATACGCAGTATTTT.

This rearrangement joins TRBV5-1 to TRBJ1-1; the D is unclear. V lost 0 bases and J 0 bases, leaving 12 bases between the germline ends. This CDR3 spans 16 amino acids. Per germline, CDR1 SGHRS and CDR2 YFSETQ. CDR3 protein: CASSLDGVAMNTEAFF. The CDR3 nucleotides are TGCGCCAGCAGCTTGGACGGGGTGGCCATGAACACTGAAGCTTTCTTT.

This rearrangement joins TRBV29-1 to TRBJ1-5; weak D call: TRBD1 (6 bases). CDR1 SQVTM and CDR2 ANQGSEA come from the germline V gene. There are 13 residues in the CDR3. Trimming shortened V by 4 bases and J by 7 bases, and 14 bases separated the two germline ends. The DNA for the CDR3 is TGCAGCGTTGTTGGCAGGGGTGGCCAGCCCCAGCATTTT. Its protein is CSVVGRGGQPQHF.

This clone was recorded a few times. The chain is built from TRBV27 and TRBJ2-2; no definite D call. V was clipped by 5 bases and J by 0 bases, with 4 bases between them. The CDR3 has 13 residues. The germline V gene has CDR1 MNHEY and CDR2 SMNVEV (reference sequence). As DNA, the CDR3 is TGTGCCAGCAGTATTTCGAACACCGGGGAGCTGTTTTTT. This sequence encodes CASSISNTGELFF.

The chain links TRBV4-1 to TRBJ1-4, with a possible D match to TRBD1 (5 bases). The germline V gene has CDR1 MGHRA and CDR2 YSYEKL. V was pared by 0 bases and J by 12 bases, with 8 bases between. CDR3 length equals 12 residues. The CDR3 sequence is CASSQEGGELFF. DNA for the CDR3: TGCGCCAGCAGCCAAGAAGGAGGGGAACTGTTTTTT.

The rearrangement links TRBV4-1 to TRBJ2-7; 9 nucleotides agree with TRBD2. CDR3 length: 15 residues. J lost 2 bases, V lost 1 base, and 3 bases had no gene match. The germline CDR1 and CDR2 sequences are MGHRA and YSYEKL. The CDR3 is CASSQGRGGPYEQYF. In nucleotides, the CDR3 is TGCGCCAGCAGCCAAGGGCGGGGGGGCCCCTACGAGCAGTACTTC.

Here the CDR3 reads CASSLTGVEQYF. CDR3 sequence (DNA): TGTGCCAGCAGTCTCACTGGGGTCGAGCAGTACTTC. This chain joins TRBV2 and TRBJ2-7; D not certain. The V gene lost 5 bases and the J gene lost 6 bases, with 11 bases spanning the gap. The germline CDR1 and CDR2 sequences are SNHLY and FYNNEI. The CDR3 extends over 12 amino acids.